This T cell receptor beta chain was profiled in a study of cytomegalovirus exposure and HLA in healthy donors. Researchers ran the PCR with 60 Vbeta and 13 Jbeta primers. Measured with immunoSEQ multiplex PCR; TCRdb has only the in-frame clones, and not every one. The sample has fewer than 200,000 clones, around three quarters seen once. Germline V gene data show CDR1 as LNHDA and CDR2 as SQIVND (reference sequence). V lost 3 bases and J lost 3; bases outside the gene matches: 13. The CDR3 covers 17 residues. Study findings and constraints: Analysis was performed later, and it showed HLA-associated TCR beta chains to be more clonally expanded than equally common others. Per a prior analysis, the majority of TCR beta V segments were productive roughly 90% or roughly 30% of the time.

A note on this clone: Antigen unknown.

The chain links TRBV19 to TRBJ2-5; 7 bases agree with TRBD1. This clonotype was obtained from a boy younger than 18 in good health and CMV-seronegative. Sequencing was done on a sample of PBMCs. CDR3 bases: TGTGCCAGTAGTATGCCTGTGGGACAGTTTATAAAAGAGACCCAGTACTTC. Encoded protein: CASSMPVGQFIKETQYF.